This TCR beta chain was identified in a study of T cell changes during pregnancy in multiple sclerosis. Produced via immunoSEQ multiplex PCR; TCRdb's table is partial and in-frame only. Of 50,000 to 65,000 clones in the sample, 90% were seen once. This sequence originates from a female donor in good health, enrolled as a control in a pregnancy study. Specimen: peripheral blood, collected in the first trimester of pregnancy.

CDR3 amino acids: CASSDSEENTEAFF. As DNA, the CDR3 is TGTGCCAGCAGTGACTCAGAGGAGAACACTGAAGCTTTCTTT. The J gene is TRBJ1-1, the V gene TRBV6-4; no clear D. Germline-derived CDR1 and CDR2 are MRHNA and SNTAGT. The CDR3 is 14 residues long. The V end lost 0 bases, the J end lost 1 base, and 6 bases lay between the germline ends.